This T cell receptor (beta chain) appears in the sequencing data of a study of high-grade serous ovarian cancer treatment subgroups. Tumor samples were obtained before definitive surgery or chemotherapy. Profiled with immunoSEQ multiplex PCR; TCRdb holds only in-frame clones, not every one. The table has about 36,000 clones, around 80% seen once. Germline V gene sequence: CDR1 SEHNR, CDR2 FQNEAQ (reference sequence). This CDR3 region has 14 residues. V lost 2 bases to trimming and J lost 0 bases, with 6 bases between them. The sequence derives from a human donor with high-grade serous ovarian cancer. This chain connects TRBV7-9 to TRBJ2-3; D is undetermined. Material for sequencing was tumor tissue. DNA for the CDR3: TGTGCCAGCAGCTTAACCGGGAGCACAGATACGCAGTATTTT. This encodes CASSLTGSTDTQYF. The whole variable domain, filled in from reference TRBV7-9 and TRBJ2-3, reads DTGVSQNPRHKITKRGQNVTFRCDPISEHNRLYWYRQTLGQGPEFLTYFQNEAQLEKSRLLSDRFSAERPKGSFSTLEIQRTEQGDSAMYLCASSLTGSTDTQYFGPGTRLTVL.